Below, 26 T cell receptor beta chains from the same sample are listed, as sequenced in a study of OX40 agonist ivuxolimab in advanced cancers. Repertoires were generated with immunoSEQ multiplex PCR, while TCRdb's copy carries only in-frame clones and drops some. The sample yields about 45,000 clones, 70% to 90% seen once. Sequencing was performed on CD4+ or CD8+ T cells sorted from blood, taken in a trial of the OX40 agonist ivuxolimab. Source of these receptors: an adult with an advanced solid tumor such as melanoma, head and neck, liver or kidney cancer.

The rearrangement links TRBV11-2 to TRBJ2-1; TRBD1 is a possible D gene (5 bases). V lost 4 bases, J lost 6 bases, and 22 bases lay in between. This CDR3 spans 17 amino acids. Germline V CDR1 and CDR2: SGHAT, FQNNGV. Written as DNA, the CDR3 is TGTGCCAGCAGCTCACCTAGGGAATACAGGAACCTCAATGAGCAGTTCTTC. Its translation is CASSSPREYRNLNEQFF.

The J gene is TRBJ2-5, the V gene TRBV11-2; D gene ambiguous. In germline, CDR1 is SGHAT, CDR2 FQNNGV. Trimming took 5 bases from V and 3 from J, leaving 16 bases between them. The CDR3 contains 15 residues. The CDR3 reads CASSPHLRDKETQYF. As DNA, the CDR3 is TGTGCCAGCAGCCCCCATCTTAGGGATAAAGAGACCCAGTACTTC.

The rearrangement uses TRBV5-1 and TRBJ2-1; D is unclear. CDR3 size: 11 residues. Germline assignment: CDR1 SGHRS and CDR2 YFSETQ. Trimming pared 5 bases from V and 5 bases from J, leaving 5 bases between. The CDR3 region is CASSVNNEQFF. The CDR3 DNA reads TGCGCCAGCAGTGTAAACAATGAGCAGTTCTTC.

The chain uses TRBV13 and TRBJ2-1; 7 nucleotides line up with TRBD1. The V segment lost 4 bases and the J segment 10 bases; nucleotides outside the gene matches: 10. This CDR3 is 14 amino acids long. Germline CDR1 is PRHDT and CDR2 is FYEKMQ (reference sequence). The CDR3 region has the DNA TGTGCCAGCAGCTCGTACAGGGGAGTAGAGGAGCAGTTCTTC. It translates to CASSSYRGVEEQFF.

V and J are TRBV6-1 and TRBJ1-6, with a possible D match to TRBD1 (5 bases). Trimming took off 6 bases at V and 10 bases at J, with 10 bases between the two ends. The CDR3 runs 12 residues. CDR1 is MNHNS, CDR2 SASEGT, per germline. CDR3 sequence: CASREGNSPLHF. In nucleotides, the CDR3 is TGTGCCAGCAGGGAGGGGAACTCACCCCTCCACTTT.

The rearrangement joins TRBV7-2 to TRBJ2-7, with 9 bases that match TRBD2. The CDR3 length is 16 residues. Germline loops: CDR1 SGHTA, CDR2 FQGNSA. V lost 3 bases and J lost 3; bases outside the gene matches: 9. CDR3 in amino acids: CASSFEARGGIYEQYF. The CDR3 nucleotides read TGTGCCAGCAGCTTTGAGGCGCGGGGGGGCATCTACGAGCAGTACTTC. Complete variable domain (other parts from reference TRBV7-2 and TRBJ2-7): GAGVSQSPSNKVTEKGKDVELRCDPISGHTALYWYRQSLGQGLEFLIYFQGNSAPDKSGLPSDRFSAERTGGSVSTLTIQRTQQEDSAVYLCASSFEARGGIYEQYFGPGTRLTVT.

In its sample, this clone was seen a few times. Here the CDR3 reads CASSHRDRPPVNTIYF. CDR3 nucleotides: TGTGCCAGCAGCCACCGGGACAGGCCACCCGTAAACACCATATATTTT. The rearrangement links TRBV7-8 to TRBJ1-3; 8 nucleotides match TRBD1. V trimming: 5 bases; J trimming: 6 bases; junction bases outside the gene matches: 12. CDR3 size: 16 residues. CDR1 SGHVS and CDR2 FQNEAQ come from the germline V gene.

The chain recombines TRBV4-1 with TRBJ2-5, with 12 bases matching TRBD2. Trimming removed 3 bases from V and 2 bases from J; junction bases left unmatched: 7. This CDR3 is built from 17 residues. CDR1 MGHRA and CDR2 YSYEKL come from the germline V gene. The chain's CDR3 is CASSQGRTSGAQETQYF. CDR3 bases: TGCGCCAGCAGCCAGGGCCGGACTAGCGGGGCACAAGAGACCCAGTACTTC.

The chain couples TRBV27 to TRBJ2-2, with 15 bases aligning to TRBD2. The CDR3 has 19 amino acids. Germline CDR1 and CDR2: MNHEY and SMNVEV (reference sequence). After removal of 0 bases from V and 4 bases from J, the junction contained 6 bases not matched to a gene. Here the CDR3 DNA reads TGTGCCAGCAGTTTATCGAAGGGACTAGCGGGGGGTGGCACCGGGGAGCTGTTTTTT. Residues: CASSLSKGLAGGGTGELFF.

This clone was observed a single time. This rearrangement joins TRBV10-1 to TRBJ2-3, with 7 bases aligning to TRBD1. Germline V gene lookup returns CDR1 WNHNN and CDR2 SYGVQD (reference sequence). With V trimmed by 3 bases and J by 5 bases, 2 bases remained unmatched. This CDR3 spans 13 amino acids. CDR3 residues: CASSENRGDTQYF. CDR3 in DNA: TGCGCCAGCAGTGAAAACAGGGGAGATACGCAGTATTTT.

The chain is built from TRBV27 and TRBJ2-7; D not certain. This CDR3 comprises 13 residues. In germline, CDR1 is MNHEY, CDR2 SMNVEV (reference sequence). V was pared by 4 bases and J by 2 bases, with 9 bases between. This chain's CDR3 is CASSYGPPYEQYF. The CDR3 DNA reads as TGTGCCAGCAGTTATGGTCCCCCCTACGAGCAGTACTTC.

Written as DNA, the CDR3 is TGTGCCAGCAGTCCCCCAGGAATGGGGACTGAAGCTTTCTTT. Translated: CASSPPGMGTEAFF. This sequence joins TRBV7-9 and TRBJ1-1; D uncertain. Germline V gene data show CDR1 as SEHNR and CDR2 as FQNEAQ (reference sequence). The V gene lost 6 bases and the J gene lost 5 bases, with 16 bases spanning the gap. The CDR3 loop spans 14 amino acids.

This clone has a single count. The rearrangement joins TRBV6-5 to TRBJ2-1, with D perhaps TRBD2 (7 bases). The germline CDR1 and CDR2 sequences are MNHEY and SVGAGI. V was pared by 2 bases and J by 8 bases, with 13 bases between. This CDR3 has 14 amino acids. The CDR3 sequence: CASSYDGGRYEQFF. CDR3 nucleotides: TGTGCCAGCAGTTACGACGGGGGGCGGTATGAGCAGTTCTTC.

The chain uses TRBV14 and TRBJ2-1; 15 nucleotides match TRBD2. V was pared by 8 bases and J by 7 bases, with 3 bases of the junction left unmatched. Per the germline V gene, CDR1 is SGHDN and CDR2 is FVKESK. The CDR3 extends over 14 amino acids. The CDR3 DNA reads TGTGCCAGCGGGACTAGCGGGGGGTATAATGAGCAGTTCTTC. Residues: CASGTSGGYNEQFF.

J is TRBJ1-1 and V is TRBV6-5, with a weak D call TRBD1 (5 bases). The CDR3 extends over 14 amino acids. Germline V lookup: CDR1 MNHEY, CDR2 SVGAGI. V lost 0 bases and J 1 base, leaving 6 bases between the germline ends. This CDR3 reads CASSYSQGNTEAFF. CDR3 bases: TGTGCCAGCAGTTACTCTCAGGGGAACACTGAAGCTTTCTTT.

The chain joins TRBV5-1 to TRBJ2-7, with 8 bases aligning to TRBD1. The CDR3 is 15 amino acids. Germline values: CDR1 SGHRS, CDR2 YFSETQ. V trimming: 3 bases; J trimming: 3 bases; junction bases outside the gene matches: 8. CDR3 region: CASSSTGDGHYEQYF. The CDR3 DNA follows: TGCGCCAGCAGCTCGACAGGGGACGGCCACTACGAGCAGTACTTC.

The chain couples TRBV28 to TRBJ2-7; no definite D call. The CDR3 consists of 11 residues. Germline CDR1 is MDHEN and CDR2 is SYDVKM. V lost 3 bases, J lost 5 bases, and 5 bases lay in between. CDR3: CASSFFHEQYF. CDR3 nucleotides: TGTGCCAGCAGTTTCTTCCACGAGCAGTACTTC. Supplemented by reference TRBV28 and TRBJ2-7, the full variable domain reads DVKVTQSSRYLVKRTGEKVFLECVQDMDHENMFWYRQDPGLGLRLIYFSYDVKMKEKGDIPEGYSVSREKKERFSLILESASTNQTSMYLCASSFFHEQYFGPGTRLTVT.

This chain connects TRBV7-9 to TRBJ2-6, with D uncertain. Trimming shortened V by 8 bases and J by 0 bases, and 2 bases separated the two germline ends. The CDR3 runs 12 residues. Germline loops: CDR1 SEHNR, CDR2 FQNEAQ (reference sequence). CDR3 sequence: CASYSGANVLTF. The CDR3 region has the DNA TGTGCCAGCTACTCTGGGGCCAACGTCCTGACTTTC.

Written as DNA, the CDR3 is TGCGCCAGCAGTGACCCTGACCTTTCCTACGAGCAGTACTTC. It specifies CASSDPDLSYEQYF. The chain uses TRBV10-2 and TRBJ2-7, with D hard to call. V lost 3 bases to trimming and J lost 1 base, with 10 bases between them. The germline V gene has CDR1 WSHSY and CDR2 SAAADI. CDR3 length: 14 amino acids.

The chain recombines TRBV7-9 with TRBJ1-2; D unresolved. The CDR3 covers 15 residues. The V end was cut by 1 base, the J end by 4 bases, with 13 bases between. Germline V gene sequence: CDR1 SEHNR, CDR2 FQNEAQ (reference sequence). Here the CDR3 reads CASSLGAPTRYGYTF. The CDR3, as DNA: TGTGCCAGCAGCTTAGGGGCCCCAACTCGCTATGGCTACACCTTC.

A remark on this clone: A read error may account for a junction end that differs from germline. This chain joins TRBV12-5 and TRBJ2-7; 14 bases are a match to TRBD2. The CDR3 is 14 amino acids. The germline V gene has CDR1 LGHNT and CDR2 FRNRAP. The CDR3 reads CASGLGGLAGEQCF. The CDR3 DNA follows: TGTGCTAGTGGTTTGGGGGGACTAGCGGGAGAACAGTGCTTC.

The chain employs TRBV7-8 and TRBJ2-7, with TRBD2 identical over 10 bases. CDR1 SGHVS and CDR2 FQNEAQ come from the germline V gene. V shed 9 bases, J shed 1 base, and the junction held 3 bases outside the gene matches. This CDR3 spans 13 amino acids. CDR3 DNA sequence: TGTGCCAGTGGGACTAGCGTATCCTACGAGCAGTACTTC. Translation: CASGTSVSYEQYF.

This clone was picked up a small number of times. The chain uses TRBV6-4 and TRBJ2-1, with TRBD2 matching over 10 bases. V was clipped by 5 bases and J by 3 bases; unmatched bases: 4. The CDR3 has 15 residues. From germline, CDR1 is MRHNA and CDR2 SNTAGT. This CDR3 is CASSSLAGDYNEQFF. The CDR3 bases are TGTGCCAGCAGTTCCCTAGCGGGGGACTACAATGAGCAGTTCTTC.

V usage is TRBV27 and J usage is TRBJ2-1; 8 bases are shared with TRBD2. CDR3 length: 15 amino acids. The V segment lost 4 bases and the J segment 8 bases; nucleotides outside the gene matches: 10. Germline V gives CDR1 MNHEY, CDR2 SMNVEV (reference sequence). The DNA of the CDR3 is TGTGCCAGCAGTTATAGTCCTAGCGGGCAGTATGAGCAGTTCTTC. Residues: CASSYSPSGQYEQFF.

V and J are TRBV7-9 and TRBJ1-2, with a weak D call TRBD1 (6 bases). The V end lost 5 bases, the J end lost 0 bases, and 16 bases lay between the germline ends. The germline gives CDR1 SEHNR, CDR2 FQNEAQ (reference sequence). The CDR3 spans 16 residues. The CDR3 sequence: CASSLGQFAANYGYTF. The CDR3 bases are TGTGCCAGCAGCCTCGGACAGTTTGCAGCTAACTATGGCTACACCTTC.

The chain carries TRBV13 and TRBJ1-3; D is uncertain. Looked up from germline, CDR1 is PRHDT and CDR2 is FYEKMQ (reference sequence). V lost 5 bases, J lost 8 bases, and 22 bases lay in between. The length of the CDR3 is 16 residues. The CDR3 region is CASSPGGFGEVDTIYF. CDR3 coding DNA: TGTGCCAGCAGCCCCGGAGGTTTCGGGGAGGTCGACACCATATATTTT.